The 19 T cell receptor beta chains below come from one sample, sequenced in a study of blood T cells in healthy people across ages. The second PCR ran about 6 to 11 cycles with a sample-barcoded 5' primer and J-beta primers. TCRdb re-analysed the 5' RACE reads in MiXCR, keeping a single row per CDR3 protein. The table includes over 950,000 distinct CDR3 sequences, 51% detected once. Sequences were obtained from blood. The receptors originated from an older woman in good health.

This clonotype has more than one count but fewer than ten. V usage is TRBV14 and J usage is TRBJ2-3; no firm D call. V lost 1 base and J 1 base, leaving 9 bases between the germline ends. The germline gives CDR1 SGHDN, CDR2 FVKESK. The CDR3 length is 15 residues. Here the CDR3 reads CASSQGVPRTDTQYF. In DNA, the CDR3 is TGTGCCAGCAGCCAAGGAGTACCACGCACAGATACGCAGTATTTT. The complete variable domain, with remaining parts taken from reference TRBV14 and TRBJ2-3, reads EAGVTQFPSHSVIEKGQTVTLRCDPISGHDNLYWYRRVMGKEIKFLLHFVKESKQDESGMPNNRFLAERTGGTYSTLKVQPAELEDSGVYFCASSQGVPRTDTQYFGPGTRLTVL.

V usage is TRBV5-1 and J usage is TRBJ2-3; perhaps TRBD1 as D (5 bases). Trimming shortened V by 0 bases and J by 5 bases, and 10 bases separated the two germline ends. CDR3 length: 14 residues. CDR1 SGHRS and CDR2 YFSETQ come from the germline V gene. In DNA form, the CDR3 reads TGCGCCAGCAGCTTGGTTCCAGGGATAGATACGCAGTATTTT. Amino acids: CASSLVPGIDTQYF.

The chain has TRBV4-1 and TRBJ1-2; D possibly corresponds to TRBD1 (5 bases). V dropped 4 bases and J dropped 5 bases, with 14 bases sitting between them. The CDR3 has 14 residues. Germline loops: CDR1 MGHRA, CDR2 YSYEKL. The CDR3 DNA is TGCGCCAGCAGCCCGGCCTGGAAGGGGTATGGCTACACCTTC. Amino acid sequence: CASSPAWKGYGYTF.

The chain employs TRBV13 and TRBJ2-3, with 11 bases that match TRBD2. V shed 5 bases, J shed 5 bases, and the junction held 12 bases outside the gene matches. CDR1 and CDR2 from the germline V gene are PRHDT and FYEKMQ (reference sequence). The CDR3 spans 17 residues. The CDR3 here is CASSGETSGIRRDTQYF. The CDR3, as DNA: TGTGCCAGCAGCGGAGAGACTAGCGGGATAAGGAGAGATACGCAGTATTTT.

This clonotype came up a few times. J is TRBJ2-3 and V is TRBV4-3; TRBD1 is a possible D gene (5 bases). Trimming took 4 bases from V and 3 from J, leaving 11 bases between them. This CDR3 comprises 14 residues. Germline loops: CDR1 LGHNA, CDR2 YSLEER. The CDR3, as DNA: TGCGCCAGCAGCCGAGATGACAGAACAGATACGCAGTATTTT. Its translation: CASSRDDRTDTQYF.

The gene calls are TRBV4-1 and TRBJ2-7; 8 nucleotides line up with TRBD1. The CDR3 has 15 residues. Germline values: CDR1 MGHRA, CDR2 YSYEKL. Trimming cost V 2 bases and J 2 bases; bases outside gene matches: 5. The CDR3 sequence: CASSQHRGATYEQYF. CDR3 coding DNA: TGCGCCAGCAGCCAACACAGGGGGGCTACCTACGAGCAGTACTTC.

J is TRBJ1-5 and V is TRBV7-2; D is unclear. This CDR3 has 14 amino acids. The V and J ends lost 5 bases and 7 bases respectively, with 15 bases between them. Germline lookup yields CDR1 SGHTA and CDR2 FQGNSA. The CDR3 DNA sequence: TGTGCCAGCAGCCTTAGTATTTCTGGACAGCCCCAGCATTTT. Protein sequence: CASSLSISGQPQHF.

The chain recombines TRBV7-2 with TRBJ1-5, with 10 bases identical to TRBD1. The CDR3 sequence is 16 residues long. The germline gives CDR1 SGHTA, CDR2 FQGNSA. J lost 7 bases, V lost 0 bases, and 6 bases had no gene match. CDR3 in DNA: TGTGCCAGCAGCTTAGCTACCGGGACAGGGGTCCAGCCCCAGCATTTT. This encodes CASSLATGTGVQPQHF.

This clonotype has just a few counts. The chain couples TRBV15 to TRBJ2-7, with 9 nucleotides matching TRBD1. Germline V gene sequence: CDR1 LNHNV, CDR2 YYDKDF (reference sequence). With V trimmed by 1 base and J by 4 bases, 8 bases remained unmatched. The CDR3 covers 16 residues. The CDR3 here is CATSRGLGQGSYEQYF. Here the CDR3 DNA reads TGTGCCACCAGCAGAGGATTAGGACAGGGGTCTTACGAGCAGTACTTC. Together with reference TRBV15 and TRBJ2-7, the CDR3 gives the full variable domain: DAMVIQNPRYQVTQFGKPVTLSCSQTLNHNVMYWYQQKSSQAPKLLFHYYDKDFNNEADTPDNFQSRRPNTSFCFLDIRSPGLGDTAMYLCATSRGLGQGSYEQYFGPGTRLTVT.

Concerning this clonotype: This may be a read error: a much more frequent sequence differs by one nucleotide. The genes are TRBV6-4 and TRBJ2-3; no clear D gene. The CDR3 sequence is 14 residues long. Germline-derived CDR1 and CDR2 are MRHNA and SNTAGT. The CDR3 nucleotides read TGTGCCAGCAGTGAGGGTGCAAGCACAGAGACGCAGTATTTT. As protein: CASSEGASTETQYF.

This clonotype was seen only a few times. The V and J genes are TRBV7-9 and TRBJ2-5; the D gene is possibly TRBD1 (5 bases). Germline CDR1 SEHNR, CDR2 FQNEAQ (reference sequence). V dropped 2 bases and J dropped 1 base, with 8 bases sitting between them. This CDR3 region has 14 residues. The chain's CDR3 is CASSLRTGQETQYF. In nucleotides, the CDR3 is TGTGCCAGCAGCTTACGCACAGGCCAAGAGACCCAGTACTTC.

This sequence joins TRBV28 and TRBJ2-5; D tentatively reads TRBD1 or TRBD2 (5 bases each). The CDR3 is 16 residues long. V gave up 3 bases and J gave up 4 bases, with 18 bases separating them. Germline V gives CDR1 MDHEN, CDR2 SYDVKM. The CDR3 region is CASSFRGQGIGETQYF. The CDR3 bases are TGTGCCAGCAGTTTTAGAGGGCAGGGTATCGGAGAGACCCAGTACTTC.

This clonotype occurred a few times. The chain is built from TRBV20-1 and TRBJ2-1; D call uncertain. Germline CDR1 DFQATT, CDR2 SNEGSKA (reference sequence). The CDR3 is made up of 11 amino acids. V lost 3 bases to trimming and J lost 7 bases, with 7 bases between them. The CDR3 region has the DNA TGCAGTGCTAGTCCGGAGAATGAGCAGTTCTTC. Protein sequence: CSASPENEQFF.

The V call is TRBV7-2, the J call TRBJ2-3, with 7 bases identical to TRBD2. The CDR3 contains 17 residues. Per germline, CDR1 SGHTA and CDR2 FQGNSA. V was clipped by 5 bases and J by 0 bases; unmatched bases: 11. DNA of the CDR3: TGTGCCAGCAGCCTCCGATTGGTGGGAGGGAGCACAGATACGCAGTATTTT. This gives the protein CASSLRLVGGSTDTQYF.

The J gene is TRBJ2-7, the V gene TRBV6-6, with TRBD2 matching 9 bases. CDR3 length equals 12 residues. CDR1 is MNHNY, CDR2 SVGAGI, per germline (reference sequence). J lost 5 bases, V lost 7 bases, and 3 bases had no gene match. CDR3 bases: TGTGCCAGCAAGGCTAGCGGGAACGAGCAGTACTTC. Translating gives CASKASGNEQYF.

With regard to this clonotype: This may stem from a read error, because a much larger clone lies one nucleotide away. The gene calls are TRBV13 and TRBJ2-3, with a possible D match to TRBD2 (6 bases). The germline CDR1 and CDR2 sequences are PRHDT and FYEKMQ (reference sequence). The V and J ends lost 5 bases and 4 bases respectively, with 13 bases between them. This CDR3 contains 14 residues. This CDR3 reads CASSAGRRADTQYF. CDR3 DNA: TGTGCCAGCAGCGCCGGGAGAAGGGCAGATACGCAGTATTTT.

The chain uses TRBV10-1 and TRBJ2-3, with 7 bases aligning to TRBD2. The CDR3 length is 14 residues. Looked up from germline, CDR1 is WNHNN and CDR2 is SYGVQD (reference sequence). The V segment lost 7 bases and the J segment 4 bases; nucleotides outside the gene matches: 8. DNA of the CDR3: TGCGCCAGCACTCGAGCGGGATCGTCAGATACGCAGTATTTT. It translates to CASTRAGSSDTQYF.

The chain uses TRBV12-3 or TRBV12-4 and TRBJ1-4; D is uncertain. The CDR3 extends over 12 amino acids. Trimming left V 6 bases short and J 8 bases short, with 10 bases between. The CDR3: CASRDPSEKLFF. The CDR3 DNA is TGTGCCAGCAGAGACCCCTCGGAAAAACTGTTTTTT.

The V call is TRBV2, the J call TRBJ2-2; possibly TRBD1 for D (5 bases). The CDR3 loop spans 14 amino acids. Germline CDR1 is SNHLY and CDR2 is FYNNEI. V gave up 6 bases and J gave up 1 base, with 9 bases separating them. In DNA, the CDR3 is TGTGCCAGCAGCGACGACAGGAACACCGGGGAGCTGTTTTTT. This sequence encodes CASSDDRNTGELFF. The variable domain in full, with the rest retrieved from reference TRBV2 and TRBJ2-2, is EPEVTQTPSHQVTQMGQEVILRCVPISNHLYFYWYRQILGQKVEFLVSFYNNEISEKSEIFDDQFSVERPDGSNFTLKIRSTKLEDSAMYFCASSDDRNTGELFFGEGSRLTVL.